The source of this TCR beta chain is a study of early T cells in non-severe SARS-CoV-2 infection. About the study: Sequencing targeted bulk RNA from unsorted whole blood, leaving chains unpaired.

There are 13 residues in the CDR3. After removal of 10 bases from V and 0 bases from J, the junction contained 4 bases not matched to a gene. CDR1 and CDR2 (germline): LNHDA, SQIVND (reference sequence). Individual cDNA molecules were tagged with unique molecular identifiers. Each CDR3 protein is one row after TCRdb ran MiXCR on the 5' RACE reads. This table holds 65,000 to 85,000 distinct CDR3 sequences, more than 8% found once. As concerns this clonotype: Its antigen is unidentified.

General study findings and limits: Matching results from VDJdb favored anti-spike CD8 responses, leaving private and CD4 specificities undetected.

The chain links TRBV19 to TRBJ2-7; 9 bases match TRBD1. The sequence was collected from an adult who was a healthcare worker with PCR-confirmed SARS-CoV-2 infection or an uninfected control (not recorded which). The starting material was whole blood, obtained at baseline. The CDR3 DNA reads as TGTGCCACCGGGACAGGGAGCTCCTACGAGCAGTACTTC. It encodes CATGTGSSYEQYF.